One sample yielded the 30 T cell receptor beta chains listed below, sequenced in a study of CD8 T cells in ankylosing spondylitis. TCRdb re-called the 5' RACE reads through MiXCR, storing one row per CDR3 protein. The sample yields under 300,000 distinct CDR3 sequences, 18% seen once. The sample taken for sequencing was blood, either unsorted or a sorted T cell fraction (not recorded which). These receptors were obtained from a male donor with ankylosing spondylitis or in good health (not recorded which).

This clonotype was detected ten times or more. This chain joins TRBV2 and TRBJ2-5, with D perhaps TRBD2 (6 bases). The CDR3 totals 12 residues. Germline CDR1 reads SNHLY; CDR2 reads FYNNEI. For the CDR3, the DNA is TGTGTAGCGGTCAGCGGCGGAGAGACCCAGTACTTC. The encoded protein is CVAVSGGETQYF. Supplemented by reference TRBV2 and TRBJ2-5, the full variable domain reads EPEVTQTPSHQVTQMGQEVILRCVPISNHLYFYWYRQILGQKVEFLVSFYNNEISEKSEIFDDQFSVERPDGSNFTLKIRSTKLEDSAMYFCVAVSGGETQYFGPGTRLLVL.

This clonotype has more than one count but fewer than ten. The genes are TRBV4-1 and TRBJ1-4; D ambiguous. Trimming removed 0 bases from V and 4 bases from J, with 6 bases in between. This CDR3 spans 14 amino acids. The V gene's germline CDR1 is MGHRA and CDR2 YSYEKL. CDR3 loop: CASSQEGLNEKLFF. The CDR3 nucleotides read TGCGCCAGCAGCCAAGAAGGGCTTAATGAAAAACTGTTTTTT.

There are a few counts of this clonotype. The V and J genes are TRBV5-5 and TRBJ2-5, with D perhaps TRBD1 (6 bases). The V end lost 4 bases, the J end lost 1 base, and 11 bases lay between the germline ends. The germline CDR1 and CDR2 sequences are SGHKS and YYEKEE (reference sequence). This CDR3 is built from 14 residues. CDR3 loop: CASSKDRTQETQYF. DNA for the CDR3: TGTGCCAGCAGCAAGGACAGAACCCAAGAGACCCAGTACTTC.

In its sample, this clonotype was seen a few times. This chain joins TRBV10-3 and TRBJ2-5; the match to TRBD2 covers 10 bases. Germline V lookup: CDR1 ENHRY, CDR2 SYGVKD. V gave up 1 base and J gave up 4 bases; unmatched junction bases: 12. CDR3 length: 18 amino acids. CDR3 sequence (DNA): TGTGCCATCAGTGAGTTCTTAGCGGGAGGATCGGGAGGAGAGACCCAGTACTTC. Its translation: CAISEFLAGGSGGETQYF.

The chain joins TRBV12-3 or TRBV12-4 to TRBJ2-1; D is undetermined. This CDR3 region has 13 residues. V was shortened by 7 bases and J by 6 bases, with 13 bases between the two germline ends. The CDR3 is CASTTLRSNEQFF. CDR3 sequence (DNA): TGTGCCAGCACCACTCTCCGAAGCAATGAGCAGTTCTTC.

This clonotype is a singleton in its sample. The rearrangement joins TRBV6-2 or TRBV6-3 to TRBJ2-7, with D unclear. The CDR3 is 14 amino acids. Germline values: CDR1 MNHEY, CDR2 SVGEGT. V was cut by 5 bases and J by 3 bases, with 14 bases left in between. The CDR3 region has the DNA TGTGCCAGCAGTCCCCGAGGTCGGTTCTACGAGCAGTACTTC. Translated: CASSPRGRFYEQYF.

This clonotype came up many times. The chain uses TRBV11-2 and TRBJ2-1; maybe TRBD1 (6 bases). The CDR3 loop spans 14 amino acids. Germline V gene lookup returns CDR1 SGHAT and CDR2 FQNNGV. V gave up 3 bases and J gave up 4 bases, with 10 bases separating them. The CDR3 region has the DNA TGTGCCAGCAGCTTGCTGGACAGTTACAATGAGCAGTTCTTC. The encoded protein is CASSLLDSYNEQFF.

This clonotype was counted at least ten times. This rearrangement joins TRBV4-1 to TRBJ2-3; tentative D call: TRBD2 (5 bases). In germline, CDR1 is MGHRA, CDR2 YSYEKL. The CDR3 sequence is 13 residues long. V was clipped by 4 bases and J by 7 bases, with 12 bases between them. CDR3 DNA: TGCGCCAGCAGCCCCGACCCGGGGAATACGCAGTATTTT. Protein product: CASSPDPGNTQYF.

This clonotype was counted between two and nine times. This rearrangement joins TRBV20-1 to TRBJ2-7; 13 positions match TRBD2. CDR1 is DFQATT, CDR2 SNEGSKA, per germline (reference sequence). The ends lost 0 bases at V and 5 bases at J; junction bases unmatched: 7. The CDR3 extends over 16 amino acids. This chain's CDR3 is CSARDPTSGRADEQYF. The CDR3 nucleotides read TGCAGTGCTAGAGATCCCACTAGCGGGAGGGCCGACGAGCAGTACTTC.

The J gene is TRBJ2-7, the V gene TRBV4-1, with D perhaps TRBD1 (6 bases). The ends were cut back, 3 bases at V and 0 bases at J, with 12 bases in the middle. From germline, CDR1 is MGHRA and CDR2 YSYEKL. This CDR3 has 15 residues. The CDR3 region is CASSQTGHSSYEQYF. In DNA form, the CDR3 reads TGCGCCAGCAGCCAGACAGGTCACAGCTCCTACGAGCAGTACTTC.

The DNA of the CDR3 is TGTGCCACCAGCAGTCCCGGGACAGTATACGAGCAGTACTTC. It translates to CATSSPGTVYEQYF. The chain links TRBV15 to TRBJ2-7; TRBD1 matches at 7 bases. Looked up from germline, CDR1 is LNHNV and CDR2 is YYDKDF (reference sequence). The CDR3 runs to 14 residues. V was pared by 3 bases and J by 4 bases, with 6 bases of the junction left unmatched. Filled out from reference TRBV15 and TRBJ2-7, the complete variable domain reads DAMVIQNPRYQVTQFGKPVTLSCSQTLNHNVMYWYQQKSSQAPKLLFHYYDKDFNNEADTPDNFQSRRPNTSFCFLDIRSPGLGDTAMYLCATSSPGTVYEQYFGPGTRLTVT.

This clonotype has just a few counts. As DNA, the CDR3 is TGTGCCACCAGCCGGACAGGTCCCTACAATGAGCAGTTCTTC. Translating gives CATSRTGPYNEQFF. This chain joins TRBV15 and TRBJ2-1; TRBD1 matches 7 bases. Germline V gene sequence: CDR1 LNHNV, CDR2 YYDKDF (reference sequence). The CDR3 loop spans 14 amino acids. After removal of 5 bases from V and 2 bases from J, the junction contained 3 bases not matched to a gene.

This CDR3 reads CATSANDDSNQPQHF. The CDR3 bases are TGTGCCACCAGTGCGAATGACGATAGCAATCAGCCCCAGCATTTT. The chain is built from TRBV24-1 and TRBJ1-5; no definite D call. CDR3 length equals 15 residues. V lost 5 bases and J lost 0, with 10 bases in between. Germline assignment: CDR1 KGHDR and CDR2 SFDVKD.

CDR3 loop: CASLASSYNEQFF. Written as DNA, the CDR3 is TGTGCCAGTCTAGCGAGCTCCTACAATGAGCAGTTCTTC. This chain joins TRBV27 and TRBJ2-1, with D possibly matching TRBD2 (6 bases). CDR1 and CDR2 (germline): MNHEY, SMNVEV (reference sequence). The CDR3 has 13 amino acids. V was trimmed by 9 bases and J by 0 bases, leaving 9 bases between them.

This chain links TRBV7-7 with TRBJ2-5; no clear D gene. This CDR3 spans 9 amino acids. Germline loops: CDR1 SSHAT, CDR2 FNYEAQ (reference sequence). CDR3: CAKRETQYF. CDR3 sequence (DNA): TGTGCTAAAAGGGAGACCCAGTACTTC.

This clonotype has more than one count but fewer than ten. The chain recombines TRBV11-2 with TRBJ1-4; D may be TRBD1 (6 bases). The germline gives CDR1 SGHAT, CDR2 FQNNGV. Trimming removed 1 base at V and 8 bases at J, with 20 bases between. The CDR3 length is 17 residues. The CDR3 region is CASSLGRPRDKGEKLFF. The CDR3 DNA reads TGTGCCAGCAGCTTAGGAAGGCCGCGGGACAAAGGGGAAAAACTGTTTTTT.

This chain connects TRBV11-1 to TRBJ2-3; D is perhaps TRBD1 or TRBD2 (6 bases each). The germline V and J ends were trimmed by 5 bases and 2 bases, with 26 bases remaining between them. The CDR3 totals 19 residues. Germline loops: CDR1 SGHAT, CDR2 FQDESV (reference sequence). CDR3 amino acids: CASSTEGGDFGTLTDTQYF. CDR3 DNA: TGTGCCAGCAGCACGGAGGGGGGTGATTTCGGGACACTCACAGATACGCAGTATTTT.

This sequence joins TRBV7-3 and TRBJ2-1; the D is unclear. Germline CDR1 is SGHTA and CDR2 is FQGTGA. V lost 2 bases to trimming and J lost 6 bases, with 8 bases between them. This CDR3 has 13 residues. CDR3 DNA: TGTGCCAGCAGCTTACAAGTAGGCAATGAGCAGTTCTTC. Translated, it gives CASSLQVGNEQFF.

This clonotype was seen more than once but under ten times. The chain combines TRBV20-1 with TRBJ2-3, with TRBD2 matching 12 bases. Germline CDR1 DFQATT, CDR2 SNEGSKA (reference sequence). V lost 6 bases to trimming and J lost 2 bases; unmatched junction nucleotides: 12. The CDR3 totals 17 residues. The CDR3 loop reads CSAPGLAGQTLTDTQYF. The CDR3 nucleotides are TGCAGTGCCCCCGGACTAGCGGGACAAACTCTCACAGATACGCAGTATTTT.

The chain combines TRBV7-9 with TRBJ1-1; D is uncertain. The CDR3 runs 13 residues. V was pared by 1 base and J by 4 bases, with 7 bases between. The germline V gene encodes CDR1 SEHNR and CDR2 FQNEAQ (reference sequence). CDR3 DNA sequence: TGTGCCAGCAGCTTAGACAGATTCACTGAAGCTTTCTTT. This codes for CASSLDRFTEAFF.

This clonotype appeared a few times. This rearrangement joins TRBV20-1 to TRBJ2-2; 9 bases agree with TRBD2. Germline assignment: CDR1 DFQATT and CDR2 SNEGSKA (reference sequence). V shed 3 bases, J shed 3 bases, and the junction held 11 bases outside the gene matches. There are 17 residues in the CDR3. CDR3 nucleotides: TGCAGTGCTAGGGGGCGGGAGGGCCTTGGGTACACCGGGGAGCTGTTTTTT. Translation: CSARGREGLGYTGELFF.

The genes are TRBV5-6 and TRBJ2-3, with D tentatively TRBD2 (6 bases). The V gene lost 6 bases and the J gene lost 3 bases, with 14 bases spanning the gap. The CDR3 loop spans 14 amino acids. Germline V lookup: CDR1 SGHDT, CDR2 YYEEEE. In DNA form, the CDR3 reads TGTGCCAGCATCTCTTGGAGGGAAACAGATACGCAGTATTTT. Translating it yields CASISWRETDTQYF.

The V call is TRBV3-1, the J call TRBJ1-2, with D maybe TRBD1 (5 bases). The CDR3 length is 16 residues. Germline V gene sequence: CDR1 LGHDT, CDR2 YNNKEL (reference sequence). The V end was cut by 0 bases, the J end by 7 bases, with 18 bases between. The CDR3 loop reads CASSQDPSGAPRGYTF. As DNA, the CDR3 is TGTGCCAGCAGCCAAGACCCTAGCGGGGCCCCGCGTGGCTACACCTTC.

In this sample, this clonotype turned up many times. The rearrangement links TRBV4-1 to TRBJ2-2; 7 bases are shared with TRBD2. Trimming took 4 bases from V and 7 from J; bases not matched to a gene: 6. CDR3 length: 14 residues. From germline, CDR1 is MGHRA and CDR2 YSYEKL. The CDR3 spells CASSPLAFGGELFF. CDR3 DNA: TGCGCCAGCAGCCCACTAGCGTTTGGCGGGGAGCTGTTTTTT.

In its sample, this clonotype was seen a few times. The chain combines TRBV4-2 with TRBJ2-1; 10 bases match TRBD2. The CDR3 length is 19 residues. V gave up 4 bases and J gave up 0 bases; unmatched junction bases: 12. Germline CDR1 and CDR2: LGHNA and YNFKEQ. CDR3 coding DNA: TGTGCCAGCAGCCCCGGCCTAGCGGGAGCTATTAGCTCCTACAATGAGCAGTTCTTC. This sequence encodes CASSPGLAGAISSYNEQFF.

V usage is TRBV20-1 and J usage is TRBJ2-7; unclear D gene. CDR3 length: 13 amino acids. Looked up from germline, CDR1 is DFQATT and CDR2 is SNEGSKA (reference sequence). V was trimmed by 0 bases and J by 3 bases, leaving 9 bases between them. CDR3 nucleotides: TGCAGTGCTAGAGATCCGAACTGCTACGAGCAGTACTTC. Its translation: CSARDPNCYEQYF.

The J gene is TRBJ2-2, the V gene TRBV20-1; tentatively, D is TRBD2 (5 bases). Deletions cut 0 bases from V and 1 base from J, with 12 bases between. Germline values: CDR1 DFQATT, CDR2 SNEGSKA (reference sequence). The CDR3 has 16 residues. CDR3 DNA: TGCAGTGCTAGAGATTCCGGGGTGAGGAACACCGGGGAGCTGTTTTTT. This sequence encodes CSARDSGVRNTGELFF.

Only a few counts were recorded for this clonotype. The chain couples TRBV5-1 to TRBJ2-1; 8 nucleotides align to TRBD1. CDR1 is SGHRS, CDR2 YFSETQ, per germline. The ends lost 1 base at V and 5 bases at J; junction bases unmatched: 8. The CDR3 consists of 16 residues. The CDR3 loop is CASSLWGDRLDNEQFF. Here the CDR3 DNA reads TGCGCCAGCAGCTTGTGGGGGGACAGGCTGGACAATGAGCAGTTCTTC.

This clonotype was detected many times. This chain joins TRBV25-1 and TRBJ2-1; no firm D call. Per the germline V gene, CDR1 is MGHDK and CDR2 is SYGVNS. The CDR3 spans 11 residues. Trimming cost V 7 bases and J 9 bases, with 10 bases left between them. DNA for the CDR3: TGTGCCAGCATGAGTGGGTTTGAGCAGTTCTTC. Its translation: CASMSGFEQFF. Variable domain in full (rest from reference TRBV25-1 and TRBJ2-1): EADIYQTPRYLVIGTGKKITLECSQTMGHDKMYWYQQDPGMELHLIHYSYGVNSTEKGDLSSESTVSRIRTEHFPLTLESARPSHTSQYLCASMSGFEQFFGPGTRLTVL.

The V gene is TRBV5-6, the J gene TRBJ2-5; 8 bases agree with TRBD1. The trim removed 0 bases at V and 5 bases at J, leaving 6 bases unmatched. The CDR3 length is 15 residues. Germline V CDR1 and CDR2: SGHDT, YYEEEE. The chain's CDR3 is CASSLAGRGQETQYF. CDR3 nucleotides: TGTGCCAGCAGCTTGGCCGGCAGGGGGCAGGAGACCCAGTACTTC.